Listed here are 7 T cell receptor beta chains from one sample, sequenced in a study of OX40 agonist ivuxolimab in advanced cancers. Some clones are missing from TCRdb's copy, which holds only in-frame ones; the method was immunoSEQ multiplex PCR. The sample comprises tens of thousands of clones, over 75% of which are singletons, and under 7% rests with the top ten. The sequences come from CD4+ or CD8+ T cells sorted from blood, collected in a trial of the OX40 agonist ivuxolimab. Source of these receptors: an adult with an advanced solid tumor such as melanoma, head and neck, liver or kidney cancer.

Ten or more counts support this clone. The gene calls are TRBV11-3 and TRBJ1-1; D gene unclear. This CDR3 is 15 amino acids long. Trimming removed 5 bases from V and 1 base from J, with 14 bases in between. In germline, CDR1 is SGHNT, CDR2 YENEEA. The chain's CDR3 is CASSTFGLRNTEAFF. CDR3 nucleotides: TGTGCCAGCAGCACCTTCGGACTGAGGAACACTGAAGCTTTCTTT.

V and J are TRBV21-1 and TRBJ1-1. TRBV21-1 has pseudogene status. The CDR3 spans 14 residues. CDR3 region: CARGFCKVNTEAFF. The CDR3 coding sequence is TGTGCCAGGGGATTTTGTAAAGTTAACACTGAAGCTTTCTTT.

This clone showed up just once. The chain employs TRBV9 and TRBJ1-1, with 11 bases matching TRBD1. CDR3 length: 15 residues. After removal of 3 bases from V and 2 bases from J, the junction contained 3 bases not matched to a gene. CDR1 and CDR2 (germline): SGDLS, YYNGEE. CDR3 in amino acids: CASSARTGGNTEAFF. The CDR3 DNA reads TGTGCCAGCAGCGCCCGGACAGGGGGCAACACTGAAGCTTTCTTT.

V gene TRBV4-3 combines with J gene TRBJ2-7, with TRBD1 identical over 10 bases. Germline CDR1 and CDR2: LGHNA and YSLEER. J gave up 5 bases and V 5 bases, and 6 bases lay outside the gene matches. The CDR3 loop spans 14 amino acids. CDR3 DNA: TGCGCCAGCAGCTTCCGGGACAGGGGACACGAGCAGTACTTC. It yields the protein CASSFRDRGHEQYF.

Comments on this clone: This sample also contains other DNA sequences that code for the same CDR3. The CDR3 DNA reads TGCGCCAGCAGTCTGGGGGTTAATGAGCAGTTCTTC. Translating it yields CASSLGVNEQFF. The V call is TRBV5-1, the J call TRBJ2-1; TRBD1 or TRBD2 may be the D gene (5 bases each). Germline V gene sequence: CDR1 SGHRS, CDR2 YFSETQ. This CDR3 has 12 amino acids. Between the trimmed V and J ends, which lost 5 bases and 7 bases, there was a span of 10 bases. Based on the CDR3 plus reference TRBV5-1 and TRBJ2-1, the full variable domain is KAGVTQTPRYLIKTRGQQVTLSCSPISGHRSVSWYQQTPGQGLQFLFEYFSETQRNKGNFPGRFSGRQFSNSRSEMNVSTLELGDSALYLCASSLGVNEQFFGPGTRLTVL.

For the CDR3, the DNA is TGTGCCACCAGCAGAGATCGCGGAAACACCATATATTTT. Translating it yields CATSRDRGNTIYF. The rearrangement joins TRBV15 to TRBJ1-3; D is uncertain. The CDR3 covers 13 residues. Trimming left V 0 bases short and J 4 bases short, with 4 bases between. Germline V gene data show CDR1 as LNHNV and CDR2 as YYDKDF (reference sequence).

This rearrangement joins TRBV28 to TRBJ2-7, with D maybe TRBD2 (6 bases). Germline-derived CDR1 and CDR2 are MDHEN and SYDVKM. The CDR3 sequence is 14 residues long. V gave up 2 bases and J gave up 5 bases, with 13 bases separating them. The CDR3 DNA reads TGTGCCAGCAGTTTAGGAGGGGTGCCCCACGAGCAGTACTTC. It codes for CASSLGGVPHEQYF.